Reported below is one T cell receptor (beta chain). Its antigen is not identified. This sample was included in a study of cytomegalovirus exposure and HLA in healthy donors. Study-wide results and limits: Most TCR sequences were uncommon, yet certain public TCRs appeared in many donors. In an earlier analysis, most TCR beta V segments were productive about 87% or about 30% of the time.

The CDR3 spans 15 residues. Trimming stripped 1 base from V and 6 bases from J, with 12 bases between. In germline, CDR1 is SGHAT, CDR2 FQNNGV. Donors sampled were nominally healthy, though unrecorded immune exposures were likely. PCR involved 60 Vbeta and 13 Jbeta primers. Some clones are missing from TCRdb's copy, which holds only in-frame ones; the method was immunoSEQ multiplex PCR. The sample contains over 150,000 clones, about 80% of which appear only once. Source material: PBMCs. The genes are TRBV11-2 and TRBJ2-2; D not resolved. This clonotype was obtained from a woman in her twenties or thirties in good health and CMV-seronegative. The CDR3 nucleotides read TGTGCCAGCAGCTTAGTTAACTCAATTCCCGGGGAGCTGTTTTTT. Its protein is CASSLVNSIPGELFF.